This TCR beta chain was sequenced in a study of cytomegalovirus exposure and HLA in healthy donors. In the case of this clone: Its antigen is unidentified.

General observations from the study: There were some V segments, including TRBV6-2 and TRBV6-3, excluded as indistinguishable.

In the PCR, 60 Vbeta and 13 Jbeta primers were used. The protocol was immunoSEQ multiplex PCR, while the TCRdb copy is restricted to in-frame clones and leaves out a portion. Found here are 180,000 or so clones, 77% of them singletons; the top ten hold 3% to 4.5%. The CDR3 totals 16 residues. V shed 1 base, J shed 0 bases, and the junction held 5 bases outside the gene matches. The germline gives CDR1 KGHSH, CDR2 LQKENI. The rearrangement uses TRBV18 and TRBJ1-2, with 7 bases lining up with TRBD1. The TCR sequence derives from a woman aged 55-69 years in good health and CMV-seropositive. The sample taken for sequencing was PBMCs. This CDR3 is CASSPLDRRSNYGYTF. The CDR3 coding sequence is TGTGCCAGCTCACCACTGGACAGGCGATCTAACTATGGCTACACCTTC.